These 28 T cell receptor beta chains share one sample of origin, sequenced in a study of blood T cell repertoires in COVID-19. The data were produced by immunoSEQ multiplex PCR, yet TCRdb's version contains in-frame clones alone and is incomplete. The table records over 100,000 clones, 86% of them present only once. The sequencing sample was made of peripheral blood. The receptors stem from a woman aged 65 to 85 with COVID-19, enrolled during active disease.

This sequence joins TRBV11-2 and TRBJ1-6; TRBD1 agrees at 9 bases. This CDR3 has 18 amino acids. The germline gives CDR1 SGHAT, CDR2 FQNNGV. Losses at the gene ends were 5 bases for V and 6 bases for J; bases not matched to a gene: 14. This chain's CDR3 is CASSLTVTGGGSNSPLHF. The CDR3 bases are TGTGCCAGCAGCCTCACGGTGACAGGGGGAGGTAGTAATTCACCCCTCCACTTT.

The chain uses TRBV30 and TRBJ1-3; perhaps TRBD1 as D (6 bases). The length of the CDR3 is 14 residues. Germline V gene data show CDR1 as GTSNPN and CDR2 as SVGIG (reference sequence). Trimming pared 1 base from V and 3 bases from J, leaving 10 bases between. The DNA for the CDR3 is TGTGCCTGGAGTGAAGGGGGTTATGGAAACACCATATATTTT. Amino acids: CAWSEGGYGNTIYF.

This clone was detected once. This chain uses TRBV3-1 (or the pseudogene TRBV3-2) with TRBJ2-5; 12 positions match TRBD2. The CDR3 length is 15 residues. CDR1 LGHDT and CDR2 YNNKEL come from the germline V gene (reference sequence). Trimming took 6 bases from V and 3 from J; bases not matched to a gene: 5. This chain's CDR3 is CASRIGLAGKETQYF. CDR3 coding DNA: TGTGCCAGCAGAATTGGACTAGCGGGGAAAGAGACCCAGTACTTC.

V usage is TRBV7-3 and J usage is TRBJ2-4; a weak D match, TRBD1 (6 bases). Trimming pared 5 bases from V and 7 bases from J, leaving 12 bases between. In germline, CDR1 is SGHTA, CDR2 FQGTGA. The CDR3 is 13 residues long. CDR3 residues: CASSMGASNIQYF. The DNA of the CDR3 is TGTGCCAGCAGCATGGGGGCCTCTAACATTCAGTACTTC.

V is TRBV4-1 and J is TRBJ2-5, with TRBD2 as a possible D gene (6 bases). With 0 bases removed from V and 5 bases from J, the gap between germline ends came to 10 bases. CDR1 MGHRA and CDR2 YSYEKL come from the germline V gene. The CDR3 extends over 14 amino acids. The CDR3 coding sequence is TGCGCCAGCAGCCAAGAGTGGGGGAGGGAGACCCAGTACTTC. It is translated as CASSQEWGRETQYF.

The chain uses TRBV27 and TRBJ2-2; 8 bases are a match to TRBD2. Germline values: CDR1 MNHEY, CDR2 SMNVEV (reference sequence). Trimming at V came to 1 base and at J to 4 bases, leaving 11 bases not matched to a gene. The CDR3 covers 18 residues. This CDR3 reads CASSLFAGGSLGTGELFF. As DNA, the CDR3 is TGTGCCAGCAGTTTATTCGCGGGGGGCTCCCTGGGCACCGGGGAGCTGTTTTTT.

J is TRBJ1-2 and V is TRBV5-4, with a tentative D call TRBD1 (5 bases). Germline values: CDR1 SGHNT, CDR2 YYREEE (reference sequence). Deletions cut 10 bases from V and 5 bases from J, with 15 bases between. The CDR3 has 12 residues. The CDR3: CALQDKLYGYTF. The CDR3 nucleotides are TGTGCCCTACAGGATAAGTTATATGGCTACACCTTC.

CDR3 DNA: TGTGCCAGCAGTGAAGGGGGGACAGGTGGAAACACCATATATTTT. As protein: CASSEGGTGGNTIYF. The J gene is TRBJ1-3, the V gene TRBV6-1, with 8 bases that match TRBD1. The J segment lost 3 bases and the V segment lost 1 base, leaving 2 bases of the junction unmatched. The CDR3 consists of 15 residues. The germline V gene has CDR1 MNHNS and CDR2 SASEGT.

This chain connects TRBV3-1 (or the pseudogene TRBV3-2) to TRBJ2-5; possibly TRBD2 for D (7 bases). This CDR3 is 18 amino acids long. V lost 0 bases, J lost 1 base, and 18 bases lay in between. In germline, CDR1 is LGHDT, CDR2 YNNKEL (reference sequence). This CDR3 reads CASSQDLLPGGLQETQYF. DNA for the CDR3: TGTGCCAGCAGCCAAGATCTCCTCCCCGGGGGGCTCCAAGAGACCCAGTACTTC.

The CDR3 loop reads CASSWDQGLRNEQYF. The CDR3, as DNA: TGTGCCAGCAGCTGGGACCAGGGGCTGAGGAACGAGCAGTACTTC. This rearrangement joins TRBV7-2 to TRBJ2-7, with TRBD1 as a possible D gene (6 bases). Per the germline V gene, CDR1 is SGHTA and CDR2 is FQGNSA. The CDR3 spans 15 residues. Trimming shortened V by 4 bases and J by 5 bases, and 18 bases separated the two germline ends.

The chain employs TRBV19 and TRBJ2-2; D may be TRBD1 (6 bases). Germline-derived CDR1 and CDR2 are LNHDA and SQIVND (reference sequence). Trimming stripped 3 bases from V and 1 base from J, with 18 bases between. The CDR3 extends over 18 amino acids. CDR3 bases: TGTGCCAGTAGTATCCGAATTTACAGGGCGCAGAACACCGGGGAGCTGTTTTTT. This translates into CASSIRIYRAQNTGELFF.

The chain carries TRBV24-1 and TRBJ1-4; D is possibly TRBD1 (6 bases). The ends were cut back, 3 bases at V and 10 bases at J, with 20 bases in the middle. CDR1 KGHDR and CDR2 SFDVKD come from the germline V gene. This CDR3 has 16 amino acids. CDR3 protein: CATSDPGAGAEGKLFF. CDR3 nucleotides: TGTGCCACCAGTGATCCAGGGGCGGGGGCAGAAGGAAAACTGTTTTTT.

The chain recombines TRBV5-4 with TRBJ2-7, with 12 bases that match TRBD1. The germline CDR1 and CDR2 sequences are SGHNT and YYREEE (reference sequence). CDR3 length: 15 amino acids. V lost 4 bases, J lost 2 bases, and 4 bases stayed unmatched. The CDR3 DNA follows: TGTGCCAGCAGCCGGGACAGGGGGCAGACCTACGAGCAGTACTTC. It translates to CASSRDRGQTYEQYF.

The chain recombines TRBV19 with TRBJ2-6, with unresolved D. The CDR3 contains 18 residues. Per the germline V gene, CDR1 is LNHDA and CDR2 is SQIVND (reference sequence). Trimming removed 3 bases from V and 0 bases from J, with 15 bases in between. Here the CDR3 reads CASSIGPHRTSGANVLTF. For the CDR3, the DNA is TGTGCCAGTAGTATTGGTCCGCACAGAACCTCTGGGGCCAACGTCCTGACTTTC.

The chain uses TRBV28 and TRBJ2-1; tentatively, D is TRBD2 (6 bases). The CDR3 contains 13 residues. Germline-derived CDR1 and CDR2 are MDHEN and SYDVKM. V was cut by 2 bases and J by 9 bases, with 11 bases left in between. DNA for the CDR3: TGTGCCAGCAGTTTACCCCCGGGGGTTGAGCAGTTCTTC. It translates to CASSLPPGVEQFF.

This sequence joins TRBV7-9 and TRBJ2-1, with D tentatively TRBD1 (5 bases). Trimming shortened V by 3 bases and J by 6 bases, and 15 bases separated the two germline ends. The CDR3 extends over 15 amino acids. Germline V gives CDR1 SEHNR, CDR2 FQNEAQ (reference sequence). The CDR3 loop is CASSFSQGPTNEQFF. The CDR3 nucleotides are TGTGCCAGCAGCTTCTCGCAGGGCCCAACCAATGAGCAGTTCTTC.

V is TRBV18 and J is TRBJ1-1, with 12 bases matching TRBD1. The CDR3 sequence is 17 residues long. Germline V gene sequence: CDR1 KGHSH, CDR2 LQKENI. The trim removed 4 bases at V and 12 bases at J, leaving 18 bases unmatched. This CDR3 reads CASSQGTGGAGLLGSFF. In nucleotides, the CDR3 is TGTGCCAGCTCACAAGGGACAGGGGGCGCCGGGTTATTGGGTTCTTTCTTT.

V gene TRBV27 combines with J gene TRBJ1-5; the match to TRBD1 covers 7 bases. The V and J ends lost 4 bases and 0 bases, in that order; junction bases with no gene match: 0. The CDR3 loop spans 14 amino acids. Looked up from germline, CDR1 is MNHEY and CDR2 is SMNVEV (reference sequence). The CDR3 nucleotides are TGTGCCAGCAGTTACAGGGGTAGCAATCAGCCCCAGCATTTT. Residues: CASSYRGSNQPQHF.

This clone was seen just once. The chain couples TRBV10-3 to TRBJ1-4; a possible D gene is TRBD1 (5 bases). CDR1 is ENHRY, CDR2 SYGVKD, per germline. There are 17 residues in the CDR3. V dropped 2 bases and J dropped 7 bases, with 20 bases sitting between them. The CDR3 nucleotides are TGTGCCATCAGTGAGGCTGTCCGGGGGGGGACTGGTGAAAAACTGTTTTTT. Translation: CAISEAVRGGTGEKLFF.

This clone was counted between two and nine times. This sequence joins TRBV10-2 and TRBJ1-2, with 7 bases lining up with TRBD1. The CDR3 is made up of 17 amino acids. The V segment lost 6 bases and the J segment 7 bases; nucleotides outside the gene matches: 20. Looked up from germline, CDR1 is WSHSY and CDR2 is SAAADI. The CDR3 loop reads CASSPKQGKNAPGGYTF. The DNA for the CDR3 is TGCGCCAGCAGCCCCAAACAGGGGAAGAACGCCCCGGGTGGCTACACCTTC.

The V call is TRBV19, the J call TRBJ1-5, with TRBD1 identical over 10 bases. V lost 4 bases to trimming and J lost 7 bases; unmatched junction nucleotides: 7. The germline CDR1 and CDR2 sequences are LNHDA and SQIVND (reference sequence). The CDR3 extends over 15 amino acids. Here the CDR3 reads CASSTWDRGSQPQHF. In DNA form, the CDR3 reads TGTGCCAGTAGTACCTGGGACAGGGGCTCCCAGCCCCAGCATTTT.

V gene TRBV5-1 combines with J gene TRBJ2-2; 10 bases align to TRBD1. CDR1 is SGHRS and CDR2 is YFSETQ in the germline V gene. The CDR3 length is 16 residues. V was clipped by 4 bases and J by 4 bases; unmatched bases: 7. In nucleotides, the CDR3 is TGCGCCAGCAGCCCTCGACAGGGGGCAGGCACCGGGGAGCTGTTTTTT. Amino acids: CASSPRQGAGTGELFF.

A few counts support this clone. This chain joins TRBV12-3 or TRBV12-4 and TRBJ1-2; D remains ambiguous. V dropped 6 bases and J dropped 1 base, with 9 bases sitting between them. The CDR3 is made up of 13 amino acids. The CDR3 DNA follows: TGTGCCAGCAGCCACCACAATAACTATGGCTACACCTTC. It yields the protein CASSHHNNYGYTF.

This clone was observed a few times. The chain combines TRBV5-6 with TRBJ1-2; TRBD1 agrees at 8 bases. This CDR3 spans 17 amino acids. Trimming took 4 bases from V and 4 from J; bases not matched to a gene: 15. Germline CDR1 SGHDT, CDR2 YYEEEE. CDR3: CASSIFSGGRSLYGYTF. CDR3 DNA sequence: TGTGCCAGCAGCATTTTTTCAGGGGGCCGCTCTCTCTATGGCTACACCTTC.

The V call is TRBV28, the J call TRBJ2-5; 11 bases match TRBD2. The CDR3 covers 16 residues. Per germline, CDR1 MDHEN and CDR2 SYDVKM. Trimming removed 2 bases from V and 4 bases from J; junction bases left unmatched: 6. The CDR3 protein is CASSLLAGGWGETQYF. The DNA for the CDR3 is TGTGCCAGCAGTTTACTAGCGGGGGGCTGGGGAGAGACCCAGTACTTC.

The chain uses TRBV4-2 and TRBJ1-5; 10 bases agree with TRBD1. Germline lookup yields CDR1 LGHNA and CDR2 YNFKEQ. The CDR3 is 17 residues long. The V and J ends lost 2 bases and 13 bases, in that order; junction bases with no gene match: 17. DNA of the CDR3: TGTGCCAGCAGCCAATGGGCAACCCTCCGGGACAGGGGAAGACAGCATTTT. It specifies CASSQWATLRDRGRQHF.

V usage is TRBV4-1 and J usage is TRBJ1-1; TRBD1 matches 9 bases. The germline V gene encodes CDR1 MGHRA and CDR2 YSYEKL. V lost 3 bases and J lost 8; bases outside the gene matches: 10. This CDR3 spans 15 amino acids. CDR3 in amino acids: CASSQPGQGRREAFF. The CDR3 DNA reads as TGCGCCAGCAGCCAGCCGGGACAGGGCCGACGGGAAGCTTTCTTT.

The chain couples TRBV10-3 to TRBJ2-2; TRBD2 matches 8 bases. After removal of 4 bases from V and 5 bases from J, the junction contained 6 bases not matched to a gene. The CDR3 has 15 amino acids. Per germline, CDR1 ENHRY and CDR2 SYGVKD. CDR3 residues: CAISGNGGVTGELFF. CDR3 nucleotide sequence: TGTGCCATCAGTGGAAACGGGGGGGTAACCGGGGAGCTGTTTTTT.